This TCR beta chain was sequenced during a study of T cells in Graves' hyperthyroidism and ophthalmopathy. Study observations and caveats: By a 13 V-J model, ophthalmopathy was set apart from stable hyperthyroidism.

This clonotype was detected many times. Its antigen is not identified. V was trimmed by 0 bases and J by 3 bases, leaving 9 bases between them. Germline CDR1 and CDR2: SGHTA and FQGNSA. The CDR3 loop spans 15 amino acids. Authors of the study amplified TCR beta CDR3 regions from RNA transcripts. A first-round RT-PCR of the TCR CDR3 used the HTBI primer set. From the multiplex PCR reads, TCRdb called clonotypes with MiXCR, one entry per CDR3 protein. This table holds fewer than 450,000 distinct CDR3 sequences, roughly 17% found once. Sequencing used blood. This rearrangement joins TRBV7-2 to TRBJ2-1; no clear D gene. This clonotype originated in a woman in her 30s with Graves' hyperthyroidism that later progressed to Graves' ophthalmopathy. As DNA, the CDR3 is TGTGCCAGCAGCTTAGCAGGGCCGTACTACAATGAGCAGTTCTTC. Amino acid sequence: CASSLAGPYYNEQFF. Using reference TRBV7-2 and TRBJ2-1 for the parts outside the CDR3, the full variable domain is GAGVSQSPSNKVTEKGKDVELRCDPISGHTALYWYRQSLGQGLEFLIYFQGNSAPDKSGLPSDRFSAERTGGSVSTLTIQRTQQEDSAVYLCASSLAGPYYNEQFFGPGTRLTVL.